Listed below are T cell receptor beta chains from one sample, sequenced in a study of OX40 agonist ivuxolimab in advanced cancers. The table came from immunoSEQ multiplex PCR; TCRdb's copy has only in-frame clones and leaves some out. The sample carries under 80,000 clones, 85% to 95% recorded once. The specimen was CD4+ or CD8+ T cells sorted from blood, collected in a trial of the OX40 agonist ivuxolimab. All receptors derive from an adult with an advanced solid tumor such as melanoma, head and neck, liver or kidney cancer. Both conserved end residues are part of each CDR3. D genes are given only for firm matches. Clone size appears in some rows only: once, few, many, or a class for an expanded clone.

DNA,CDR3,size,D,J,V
TGTGCCAGCGGACTAGCGGGAGACACCCAAGAGACCCAGTACTTC,CASGLAGDTQETQYF,NA,TRBD2,TRBJ2-5,TRBV28
TGCGCCAGCAGCTTGGTTGACAGGGACACAGATACGCAGTATTTT,CASSLVDRDTDTQYF,NA,TRBD1,TRBJ2-3,TRBV5-1
TGTGCCAGCAGCCAAGGGACAGCCCACGAGCAGTACTTC,CASSQGTAHEQYF,NA,TRBD1,TRBJ2-7,TRBV5-6
TGTGCCAGCAGTGAGAGGGGCTTGAGTACTGAAGCTTTCTTT,CASSERGLSTEAFF,NA,NA,TRBJ1-1,TRBV2
TGTGCCAGCGGCATACAGGGGGCCTATGGCTACACCTTC,CASGIQGAYGYTF,NA,TRBD1,TRBJ1-2,TRBV7-9
TGTGCCAGCAGCTTAGCTCTCGGCCTCGGGTCACCCCTCCACTTT,CASSLALGLGSPLHF,NA,NA,TRBJ1-6,TRBV7-2
TGTGCCAGCAGCACTCGGACAGGGGTGGGAGATACGCAGTATTTT,CASSTRTGVGDTQYF,NA,TRBD1,TRBJ2-3,TRBV9
TGCGCCAGCAGCCAAGGGGGAGGTTGGGATGAGCAGTTCTTC,CASSQGGGWDEQFF,NA,NA,TRBJ2-1,TRBV4-3
TGCGCCAGCAGTCCGGGACAGCCGACGATGAACACTGAAGCTTTCTTT,CASSPGQPTMNTEAFF,NA,TRBD1,TRBJ1-1,TRBV4-1
TGCAGCGTTGACACCCCCACCCGCACAGATACGCAGTATTTT,CSVDTPTRTDTQYF,NA,NA,TRBJ2-3,TRBV29-1
TGCGCCAGCAGCCCCGGACTAGCGGGACTCACCGGGGAGCTGTTTTTT,CASSPGLAGLTGELFF,NA,TRBD2,TRBJ2-2,TRBV5-1
TGTGCCAGCAGCTCGACTATAAGCTCCTACGAGCAGTACTTC,CASSSTISSYEQYF,NA,NA,TRBJ2-7,TRBV7-2
TGTGCCAGCAGTACGACAGGGGGGGCGGGGACCCAGTACTTC,CASSTTGGAGTQYF,NA,TRBD1,TRBJ2-5,TRBV25-1
TGTGCCAGGATAAATGGGGCGAATCGGGTGCAGTACGAGCAGTACTTC,CARINGANRVQYEQYF,NA,NA,TRBJ2-7,TRBV7-9
TGTGCCAGCAGTGATCCTTGGGGGACAGCTGCAACTAATGAAAAACTGTTTTTT,CASSDPWGTAATNEKLFF,NA,TRBD1,TRBJ1-4,TRBV25-1
TGTGCCACCAGCAGAGGGTGGACACAAGAGACCCAGTACTTC,CATSRGWTQETQYF,NA,NA,TRBJ2-5,TRBV15
TGTGCCAGCAGCCCACGGGAATCTGGGGCCAACGTCCTGACTTTC,CASSPRESGANVLTF,NA,NA,TRBJ2-6,TRBV7-9
TGTGCCAGCAGTACCCCCGGGAACTACGAGCAGTACTTC,CASSTPGNYEQYF,NA,NA,TRBJ2-7,TRBV6-1
TGTGCCAGCAGTAACCGGGACAGGGCGTACAATGAGCAGTTCTTC,CASSNRDRAYNEQFF,NA,TRBD1,TRBJ2-1,TRBV6-6
TGCGCCAGCAGCCACAGGGGACAGGGGGCAGGAGATACGCAGTATTTT,CASSHRGQGAGDTQYF,NA,TRBD1,TRBJ2-3,TRBV4-3
TGTGCCAGCAGTTTCGGACTAGCGGGAGAGGGGGTCTTC,CASSFGLAGEGVF,NA,TRBD2,TRBJ2-1,TRBV2
TGTGCCAGCTCAGCAGAGCTTAGCACAGATACGCAGTATTTT,CASSAELSTDTQYF,few,NA,TRBJ2-3,TRBV18
TGCGCCAGCAGTGACGAGCTAGCGGGGAACACCGGGGAGCTGTTTTTT,CASSDELAGNTGELFF,NA,TRBD2,TRBJ2-2,TRBV10-1
TGTGCCAGTAGTATCCTTGCATCGGAAAAACTGTTTTTT,CASSILASEKLFF,NA,NA,TRBJ1-4,TRBV19
TGTGCCAGCAGCTCCCGACAGGCCGGGGGCACTGAAGCTTTCTTT,CASSSRQAGGTEAFF,NA,NA,TRBJ1-1,TRBV13
TGCGCCAGCAGCCCCGGGACAGGGGTCTCCTACGAGCAGTACTTC,CASSPGTGVSYEQYF,NA,TRBD1,TRBJ2-7,TRBV5-1
TGTGCCAGCGGGGGCTCGCGTGTCCAAGAGACCCAGTACTTC,CASGGSRVQETQYF,NA,NA,TRBJ2-5,TRBV28
TGTGCCAGCTCACCACCGGGGAGGAACCAAGAGACCCAGTACTTC,CASSPPGRNQETQYF,NA,NA,TRBJ2-5,TRBV18
TGTGCCAGCAACAAAGCGGGGACTAGCGGAAAATACAATGAGCAGTTCTTC,CASNKAGTSGKYNEQFF,NA,TRBD2,TRBJ2-1,TRBV27
TGTGCCAGCAGCTCTGCGGGAAGGGATACGCAGTATTTT,CASSSAGRDTQYF,NA,NA,TRBJ2-3,TRBV7-9
TGTGCCAGTAGTCATGGACAGACGAACACCGGGGAGCTGTTTTTT,CASSHGQTNTGELFF,once,NA,TRBJ2-2,TRBV19
TGTGCCTGGAGACAGGGTCATAGCAATCAGCCCCAGCATTTT,CAWRQGHSNQPQHF,NA,NA,TRBJ1-5,TRBV30
TGTGCCAGCAGCGAACAGGGGGGCAAAGAGACCCAGTACTTC,CASSEQGGKETQYF,NA,TRBD1,TRBJ2-5,TRBV9
TGTGCCAGCAGGGGCAGGCCTCACTCTGGAAACACCATATATTTT,CASRGRPHSGNTIYF,NA,NA,TRBJ1-3,TRBV6-1
TGTGCCAGCAGTGACCCCGGACAGGGAGGCAGGAAGAGGACCCAGTACTTC,CASSDPGQGGRKRTQYF,few,TRBD1,TRBJ2-5,TRBV6-1
TGTGCCAGCGGGCAGGGGGAGACCCAGTACTTC,CASGQGETQYF,NA,NA,TRBJ2-5,TRBV6-6
TGTGCCAGTAGTATCCCCGGGACAGGGAATCGGGAGACCCAGTACTTC,CASSIPGTGNRETQYF,NA,TRBD1,TRBJ2-5,TRBV19
TGTGCCAGCAGCCCAGGGGGTAACACTGAAGCTTTCTTT,CASSPGGNTEAFF,few,TRBD1,TRBJ1-1,TRBV9
TGTGCCAGCAGTTATTCCCCGGGACAGGGCTCCAATGAAAAACTGTTTTTT,CASSYSPGQGSNEKLFF,once,TRBD1,TRBJ1-4,TRBV28
TGTGCCAGTAGTCTACAGCTTACAGATACGCAGTATTTT,CASSLQLTDTQYF,NA,NA,TRBJ2-3,TRBV19
TGTGCCAGCAGTTACCGCCAGTCCGGGACAAATGTTGGCTACACCTTC,CASSYRQSGTNVGYTF,NA,NA,TRBJ1-2,TRBV6-5
TGTGCCAGCAGCCCAACCCCCGCTGGAAACACCATATATTTT,CASSPTPAGNTIYF,NA,NA,TRBJ1-3,TRBV9
TGTGCCAGCTCACCACAACAGGGCCAAGAGCATTTT,CASSPQQGQEHF,few,NA,TRBJ1-5,TRBV18
TGCGCCAGCAGCTTGGGACAGGGGGCTGAGCAGTTCTTC,CASSLGQGAEQFF,NA,TRBD1,TRBJ2-1,TRBV5-1
TGTGCCAGCAGTGATACGGGGACAGCAAAGGGGCATGAAAAACTGTTTTTT,CASSDTGTAKGHEKLFF,NA,TRBD1,TRBJ1-4,TRBV6-1
TGCGCCAGCAGCTTGGACGGACCCTCTGGAAACACCATATATTTT,CASSLDGPSGNTIYF,NA,NA,TRBJ1-3,TRBV5-1
TGTGCCAGCACCTTAGGAGCTCTAGCGAGCAATGAGCAGTTCTTC,CASTLGALASNEQFF,once,NA,TRBJ2-1,TRBV28
TGTGCCAGCAGTCGGACCAACCCCTCCTACAATGAGCAGTTCTTC,CASSRTNPSYNEQFF,NA,NA,TRBJ2-1,TRBV6-5
TGTGCCAGCAGTTTTAGGGTGAACACTGAAGCTTTCTTT,CASSFRVNTEAFF,NA,NA,TRBJ1-1,TRBV6-5
TGTGCCAGCCAACCAGGGACAGCGGCTAGCTATGGCTACACCTTC,CASQPGTAASYGYTF,NA,TRBD1,TRBJ1-2,TRBV28
TGTGCCAGCTCACCCTATAACACTGAAGCTTTCTTT,CASSPYNTEAFF,NA,NA,TRBJ1-1,TRBV18
TGTGCCAGCAGTCCTAGCGGGGGGACCGGGGAGCTGTTTTTT,CASSPSGGTGELFF,once,TRBD2,TRBJ2-2,TRBV28
TGTGCCTCTCTCCGGCACTACAATGAGCAGTTCTTC,CASLRHYNEQFF,NA,NA,TRBJ2-1,TRBV28
TGCAGTGCTAGAGAGGTACCAGGCTACACCTTC,CSAREVPGYTF,few,NA,TRBJ1-2,TRBV20-1
TGTGCCAGCAGTTCGGGACAGGGGGGGGCCTACGAGCAGTACTTC,CASSSGQGGAYEQYF,NA,TRBD1,TRBJ2-7,TRBV28
TGCGCCAGCAGCCTCCAGGCAGTGGGTGGGAACACTGAAGCTTTCTTT,CASSLQAVGGNTEAFF,NA,NA,TRBJ1-1,TRBV5-1
TGTGCCAGCAGTTACACTAGCGGGAGCTCCTACAATGAGCAGTTCTTC,CASSYTSGSSYNEQFF,NA,TRBD2,TRBJ2-1,TRBV6-5
TGTGCCAGCAGCCAAGCACAGGGGACGGATGAAAAACTGTTTTTT,CASSQAQGTDEKLFF,NA,TRBD1,TRBJ1-4,TRBV4-2
TGTGCCAGCAGCTTGGGGGGGAGCAATCAGCCCCAGCATTTT,CASSLGGSNQPQHF,NA,NA,TRBJ1-5,TRBV5-4
TGTGCCAGCAGTACGAAAACTCGGCCAGATACGCAGTATTTT,CASSTKTRPDTQYF,NA,NA,TRBJ2-3,TRBV28